This note documents a single T cell receptor beta chain sequence. The data derive from a study of cytomegalovirus exposure and HLA in healthy donors. Use of 60 Vbeta and 13 Jbeta primers characterized the PCR. Sequenced by immunoSEQ multiplex PCR; TCRdb stores in-frame clones only, minus some. The sample shows more than 110,000 clones, roughly two thirds of them seen only once. This CDR3 comprises 11 residues. The chain joins TRBV21-1 to TRBJ1-5. TRBV21-1 is a pseudogene segment. This TCR came from a human donor in good health. The sample taken for sequencing was PBMCs. CDR3 in amino acids: CSGGGHQPQHF. The DNA for the CDR3 is TGTTCCGGCGGGGGTCATCAGCCCCAGCATTTT.